This T cell receptor beta chain was obtained from a study of graft-versus-host responses after intestinal transplantation. Assay: immunoSEQ multiplex PCR; the TCRdb copy retains only in-frame clones and omits some. This sample yields about 97,000 clones, of which 91% are seen a single time; 0.18% belongs to the top ten. Concerning this clone: Antigen: not known.

Germline V gives CDR1 MDHEN, CDR2 SYDVKM. V lost 5 bases, J lost 7 bases, and 21 bases lay in between. This CDR3 contains 16 residues. The chain is built from TRBV28 and TRBJ1-5; unclear D gene. This TCR came from a human donor who was the organ donor for an intestinal transplant. This specimen was unstimulated CD4+ T cells sorted from spleen or lymph node cells, taken before transplant. This CDR3 reads CASSLRGRRRGQPQHF. The CDR3 bases are TGTGCCAGCAGTCTCCGCGGTAGAAGGCGAGGACAGCCCCAGCATTTT.